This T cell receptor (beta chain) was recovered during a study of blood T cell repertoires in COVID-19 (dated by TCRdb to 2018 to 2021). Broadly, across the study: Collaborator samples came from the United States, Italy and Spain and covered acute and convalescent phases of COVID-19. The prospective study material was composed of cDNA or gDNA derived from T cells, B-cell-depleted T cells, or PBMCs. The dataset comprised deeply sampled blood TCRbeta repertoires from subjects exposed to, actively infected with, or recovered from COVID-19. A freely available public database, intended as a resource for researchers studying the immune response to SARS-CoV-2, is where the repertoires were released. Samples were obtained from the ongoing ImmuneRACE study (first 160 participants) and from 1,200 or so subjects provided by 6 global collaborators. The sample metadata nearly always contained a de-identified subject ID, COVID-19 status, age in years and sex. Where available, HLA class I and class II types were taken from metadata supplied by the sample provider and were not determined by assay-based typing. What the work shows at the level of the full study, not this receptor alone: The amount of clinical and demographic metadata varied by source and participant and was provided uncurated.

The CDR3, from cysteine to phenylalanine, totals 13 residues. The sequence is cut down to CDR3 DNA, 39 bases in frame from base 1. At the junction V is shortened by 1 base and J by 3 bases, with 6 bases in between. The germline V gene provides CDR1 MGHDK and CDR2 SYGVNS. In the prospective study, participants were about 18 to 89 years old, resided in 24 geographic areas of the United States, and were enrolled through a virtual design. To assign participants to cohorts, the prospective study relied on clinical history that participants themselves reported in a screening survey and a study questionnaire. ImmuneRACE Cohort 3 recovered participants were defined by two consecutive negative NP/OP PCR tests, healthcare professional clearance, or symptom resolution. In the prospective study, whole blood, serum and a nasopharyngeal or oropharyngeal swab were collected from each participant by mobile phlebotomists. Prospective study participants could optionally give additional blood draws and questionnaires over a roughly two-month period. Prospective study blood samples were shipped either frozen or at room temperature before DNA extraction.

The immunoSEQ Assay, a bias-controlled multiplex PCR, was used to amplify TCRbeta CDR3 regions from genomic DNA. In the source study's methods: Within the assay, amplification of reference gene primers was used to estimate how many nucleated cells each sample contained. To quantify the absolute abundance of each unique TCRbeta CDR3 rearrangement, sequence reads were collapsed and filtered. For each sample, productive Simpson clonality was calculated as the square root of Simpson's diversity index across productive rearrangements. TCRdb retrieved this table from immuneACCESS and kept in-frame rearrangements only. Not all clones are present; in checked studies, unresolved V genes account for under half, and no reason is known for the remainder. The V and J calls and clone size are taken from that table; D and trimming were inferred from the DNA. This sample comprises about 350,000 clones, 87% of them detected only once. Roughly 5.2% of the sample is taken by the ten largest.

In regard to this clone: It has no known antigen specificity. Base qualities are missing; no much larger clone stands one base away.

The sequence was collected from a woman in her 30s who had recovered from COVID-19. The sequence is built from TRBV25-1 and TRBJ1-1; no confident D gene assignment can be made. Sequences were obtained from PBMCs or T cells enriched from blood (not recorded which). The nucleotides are TGTGCCAGCAGTGAATGGAGGGACACTGAAGCTTTCTTT. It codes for CASSEWRDTEAFF.